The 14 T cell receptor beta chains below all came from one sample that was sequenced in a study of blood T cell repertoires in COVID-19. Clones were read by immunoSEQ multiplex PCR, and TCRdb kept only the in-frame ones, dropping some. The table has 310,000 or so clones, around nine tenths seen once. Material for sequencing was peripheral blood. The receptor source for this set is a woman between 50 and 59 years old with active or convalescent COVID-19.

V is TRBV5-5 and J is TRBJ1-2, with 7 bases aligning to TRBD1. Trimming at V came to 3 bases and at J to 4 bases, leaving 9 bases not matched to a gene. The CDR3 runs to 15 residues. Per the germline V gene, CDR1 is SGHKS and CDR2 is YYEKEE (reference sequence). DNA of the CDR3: TGTGCCAGCAGCTCGTCGACAGGGTCCGCCTATGGCTACACCTTC. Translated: CASSSSTGSAYGYTF.

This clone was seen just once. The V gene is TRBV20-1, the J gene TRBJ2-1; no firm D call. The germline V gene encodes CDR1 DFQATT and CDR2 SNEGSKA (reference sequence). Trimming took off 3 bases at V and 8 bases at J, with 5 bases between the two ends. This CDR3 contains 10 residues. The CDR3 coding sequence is TGCAGTGCTAGTACGGATGAGCAGTTCTTC. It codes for CSASTDEQFF.

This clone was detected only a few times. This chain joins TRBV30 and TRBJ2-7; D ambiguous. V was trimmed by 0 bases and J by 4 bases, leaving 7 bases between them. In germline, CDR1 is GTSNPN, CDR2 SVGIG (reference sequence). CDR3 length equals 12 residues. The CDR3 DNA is TGTGCCTGGAGTGTACGCCGGTACGAGCAGTACTTC. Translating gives CAWSVRRYEQYF.

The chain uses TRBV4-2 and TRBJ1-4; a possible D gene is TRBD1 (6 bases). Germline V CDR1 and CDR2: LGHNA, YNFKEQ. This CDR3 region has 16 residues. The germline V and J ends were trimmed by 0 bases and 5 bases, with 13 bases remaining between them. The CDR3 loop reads CASSQDSAGANEKLFF. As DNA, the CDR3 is TGTGCCAGCAGCCAAGATTCGGCAGGGGCAAATGAAAAACTGTTTTTT.

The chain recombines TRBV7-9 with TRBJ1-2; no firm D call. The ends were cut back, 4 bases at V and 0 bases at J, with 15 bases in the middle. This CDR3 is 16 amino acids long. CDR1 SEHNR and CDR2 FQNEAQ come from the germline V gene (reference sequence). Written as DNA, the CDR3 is TGTGCCAGCAGCTCCCCCGACGGACTATCTAACTATGGCTACACCTTC. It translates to CASSSPDGLSNYGYTF.

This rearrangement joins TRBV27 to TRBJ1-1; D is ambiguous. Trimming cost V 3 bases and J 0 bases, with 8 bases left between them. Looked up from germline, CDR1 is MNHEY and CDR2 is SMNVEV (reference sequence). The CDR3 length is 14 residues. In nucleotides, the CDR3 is TGTGCCAGCAGTTTCGGACTGTTGAACACTGAAGCTTTCTTT. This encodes CASSFGLLNTEAFF.

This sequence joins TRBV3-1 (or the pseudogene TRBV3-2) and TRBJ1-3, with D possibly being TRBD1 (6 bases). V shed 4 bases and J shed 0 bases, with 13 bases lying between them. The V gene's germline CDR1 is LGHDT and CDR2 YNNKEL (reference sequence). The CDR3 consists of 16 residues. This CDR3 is CASSRSGTLSGNTIYF. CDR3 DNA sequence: TGTGCCAGCAGCCGTTCGGGGACACTCTCTGGAAACACCATATATTTT.

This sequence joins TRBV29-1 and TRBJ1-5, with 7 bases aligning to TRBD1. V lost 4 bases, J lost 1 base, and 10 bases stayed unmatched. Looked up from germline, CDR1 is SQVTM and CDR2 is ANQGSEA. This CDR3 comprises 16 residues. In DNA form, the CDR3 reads TGCAGCGTTGCGACAGGGTCATCTAGGAGCAATCAGCCCCAGCATTTT. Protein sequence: CSVATGSSRSNQPQHF.

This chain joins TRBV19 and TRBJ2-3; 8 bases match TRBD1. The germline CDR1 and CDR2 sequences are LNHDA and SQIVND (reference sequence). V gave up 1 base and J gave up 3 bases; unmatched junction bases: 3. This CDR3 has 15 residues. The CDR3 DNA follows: TGTGCCAGTAGTATAGGACAGGGGATGACAGATACGCAGTATTTT. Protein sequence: CASSIGQGMTDTQYF. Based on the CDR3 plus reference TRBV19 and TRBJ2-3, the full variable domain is DGGITQSPKYLFRKEGQNVTLSCEQNLNHDAMYWYRQDPGQGLRLIYYSQIVNDFQKGDIAEGYSVSREKKESFPLTVTSAQKNPTAFYLCASSIGQGMTDTQYFGPGTRLTVL.

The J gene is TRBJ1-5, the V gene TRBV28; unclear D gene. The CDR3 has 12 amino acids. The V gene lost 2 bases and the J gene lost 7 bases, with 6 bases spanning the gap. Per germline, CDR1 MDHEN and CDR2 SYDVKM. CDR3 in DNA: TGTGCCAGCAGTTTAGAGGTACAGCCCCAGCATTTT. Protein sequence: CASSLEVQPQHF.

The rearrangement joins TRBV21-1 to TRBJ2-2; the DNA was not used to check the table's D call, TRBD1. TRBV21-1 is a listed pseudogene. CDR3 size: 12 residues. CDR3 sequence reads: CASNSGSGELFF. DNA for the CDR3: TGTGCCAGCAACTCAGGGTCCGGGGAGCTGTTTTTT.

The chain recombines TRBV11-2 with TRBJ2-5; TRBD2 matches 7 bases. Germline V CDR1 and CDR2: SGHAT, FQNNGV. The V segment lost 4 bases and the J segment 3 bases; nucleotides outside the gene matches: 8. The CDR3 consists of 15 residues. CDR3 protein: CASSSGTTSKETQYF. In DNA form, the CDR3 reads TGTGCCAGCAGCTCCGGGACTACCAGTAAAGAGACCCAGTACTTC.

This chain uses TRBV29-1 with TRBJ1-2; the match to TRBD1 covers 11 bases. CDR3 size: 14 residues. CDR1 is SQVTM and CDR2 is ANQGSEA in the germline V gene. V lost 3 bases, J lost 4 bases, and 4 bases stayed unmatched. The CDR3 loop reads CSVDRTGGSYGYTF. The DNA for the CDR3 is TGCAGCGTTGATAGGACAGGGGGCTCCTATGGCTACACCTTC.

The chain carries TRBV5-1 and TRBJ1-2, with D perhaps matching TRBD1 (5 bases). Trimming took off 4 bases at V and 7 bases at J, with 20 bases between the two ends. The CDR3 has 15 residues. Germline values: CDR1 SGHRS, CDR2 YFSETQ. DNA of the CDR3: TGCGCCAGCAGCCTGGCCGGGGGTGATTTTACTGGCTACACCTTC. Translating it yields CASSLAGGDFTGYTF.